A single sample gave rise to the 19 T cell receptor beta chains below, sequenced in a study of T cell responses to AZD1222 COVID-19 vaccine. This table comes from immunoSEQ multiplex PCR, and its TCRdb copy is limited to in-frame clones, with some not included. Of some 90,000 clones listed, about 88% were seen once; the top ten hold 13%. The material sequenced was peripheral blood, taken on day 0 of AZD1222 vaccination. Receptor source: an adult in good health.

To note about this clone: One junction end disagrees with the germline gene, perhaps due to a read error. The chain has TRBV12-5 and TRBJ1-1; 10 bases fit TRBD1. Germline CDR1 and CDR2: LGHNT and FRNRAP. The CDR3 runs 18 residues. The CDR3 DNA reads as TGTGCTAGTGGCTTGGGGTTCCCCCGGGACAGGGGAAGCACTGAAGCTTTCTTT. Translating it yields CASGLGFPRDRGSTEAFF.

V and J are TRBV19 and TRBJ2-5, with D unclear. V was cut by 3 bases and J by 3 bases, with 11 bases left in between. CDR3 length equals 14 residues. Germline values: CDR1 LNHDA, CDR2 SQIVND (reference sequence). CDR3 DNA: TGTGCCAGTAGTATCGGTTTCGGCGAAGAGACCCAGTACTTC. It is translated as CASSIGFGEETQYF.

The rearrangement uses TRBV7-8 and TRBJ2-2; 9 bases align to TRBD2. The CDR3 is 16 residues long. Germline CDR1 is SGHVS and CDR2 is FQNEAQ. V lost 5 bases to trimming and J lost 7 bases; unmatched junction nucleotides: 11. The CDR3 DNA reads TGTGCCAGCAGCCGCGGCCGCGGGGGGGCCAACGGGGAGCTGTTTTTT. Its translation: CASSRGRGGANGELFF.

This rearrangement joins TRBV9 to TRBJ2-3; D is perhaps TRBD1 (5 bases). The CDR3 spans 12 residues. Trimming pared 4 bases from V and 5 bases from J, leaving 8 bases between. Germline assignment: CDR1 SGDLS and CDR2 YYNGEE. CDR3 sequence (DNA): TGTGCCAGCAGCCAGGGTATAGATACGCAGTATTTT. It specifies CASSQGIDTQYF. Looking up the rest from reference TRBV9 and TRBJ2-3 gives the full variable domain: DSGVTQTPKHLITATGQRVTLRCSPRSGDLSVYWYQQSLDQGLQFLIQYYNGEERAKGNILERFSAQQFPDLHSELNLSSLELGDSALYFCASSQGIDTQYFGPGTRLTVL.

This clone came up a few times. The chain is built from TRBV19 and TRBJ1-5, with 9 bases aligning to TRBD1. Unmatched junction bases numbered 3, after V lost 4 bases and J lost 5 bases. CDR1 and CDR2 (germline): LNHDA, SQIVND (reference sequence). CDR3 length: 14 residues. CDR3 DNA: TGTGCCAGTAGTACTGGACAGGGGTATCAGCCCCAGCATTTT. Translation gives CASSTGQGYQPQHF.

The chain is built from TRBV5-1 and TRBJ2-3; D gene uncertain. V was pared by 0 bases and J by 0 bases, with 5 bases between. Germline V CDR1 and CDR2: SGHRS, YFSETQ. The CDR3 contains 14 residues. In DNA form, the CDR3 reads TGCGCCAGCAGCTTGGATGTAAGCACAGATACGCAGTATTTT. This encodes CASSLDVSTDTQYF.

V is TRBV28 and J is TRBJ1-1, with unresolved D. The V end was cut by 5 bases, the J end by 7 bases, with 8 bases between. The CDR3 length is 11 residues. The germline V gene has CDR1 MDHEN and CDR2 SYDVKM. The CDR3 here is CASSPNIEAFF. In DNA, the CDR3 is TGTGCCAGCAGTCCTAATATTGAAGCTTTCTTT.

V is TRBV12-3 or TRBV12-4 and J is TRBJ2-4; no reliable D call. V was pared by 2 bases and J by 6 bases, with 2 bases between. The CDR3 is made up of 11 amino acids. DNA for the CDR3: TGTGCCAGCAGTTTAAGAAACATTCAGTACTTC. The encoded protein is CASSLRNIQYF.

This rearrangement joins TRBV4-1 to TRBJ2-7; D gene unclear. Trimming pared 7 bases from V and 0 bases from J, leaving 13 bases between. CDR1 and CDR2 (germline): MGHRA, YSYEKL. This CDR3 has 14 amino acids. This chain's CDR3 is CASTLTSSSYEQYF. The CDR3 DNA is TGCGCCAGCACCCTGACTTCTAGCTCCTACGAGCAGTACTTC.

V usage is TRBV6-6 and J usage is TRBJ1-4; D is uncertain. V dropped 7 bases and J dropped 3 bases, with 15 bases sitting between them. Looked up from germline, CDR1 is MNHNY and CDR2 is SVGAGI (reference sequence). The CDR3 length is 15 residues. In nucleotides, the CDR3 is TGTGCCAGCACCCTCGGCGCCGTCTCTAATGAAAAACTGTTTTTT. Its translation is CASTLGAVSNEKLFF.

The chain carries TRBV2 and TRBJ1-6; D is possibly TRBD1 (5 bases). The CDR3 length is 17 residues. The germline gives CDR1 SNHLY, CDR2 FYNNEI. Deletions cut 8 bases from V and 6 bases from J, with 23 bases between. The CDR3 reads CASSGPLGGASNSPLHF. In nucleotides, the CDR3 is TGTGCCAGCTCGGGACCCCTGGGAGGGGCCAGTAATTCACCCCTCCACTTT.

This clone was observed once. The junction does not match germline at one end; this may be a read error. The chain couples TRBV6-5 to TRBJ2-5, with a possible D match to TRBD1 (6 bases). The length of the CDR3 is 13 residues. Germline CDR1 MNHEY, CDR2 SVGAGI. CDR3 residues: CASRPTGQETQYF. The CDR3 DNA follows: TGCGCCAGCAGGCCGACAGGACAAGAGACCCAGTACTTC.

This clone occurred once. The chain joins TRBV10-3 to TRBJ1-6; no clear D gene. CDR3 length: 15 amino acids. V shed 0 bases and J shed 6 bases, with 9 bases lying between them. CDR1 is ENHRY, CDR2 SYGVKD, per germline. CDR3 loop: CAISESGFGNSPLHF. Written as DNA, the CDR3 is TGTGCCATCAGTGAGTCAGGGTTTGGTAATTCACCCCTCCACTTT.

V gene TRBV7-2 combines with J gene TRBJ2-5, with 8 bases fitting TRBD1. The CDR3 is made up of 17 amino acids. V shed 5 bases, J shed 5 bases, and the junction held 16 bases outside the gene matches. Germline V gene data show CDR1 as SGHTA and CDR2 as FQGNSA. The CDR3: CASSAGRRTGIRETQYF. The CDR3 region has the DNA TGTGCCAGCAGCGCGGGCCGAAGGACAGGGATTCGGGAGACCCAGTACTTC.

This CDR3 reads CASSRGVYGEQFF. Here the CDR3 DNA reads TGTGCCAGCAGTAGAGGGGTTTACGGTGAGCAGTTCTTC. The V and J genes are TRBV12-3 or TRBV12-4 and TRBJ2-1; D might be TRBD1 or TRBD2, each matching 5 bases. CDR3 length: 13 amino acids. Trimming shortened V by 5 bases and J by 9 bases, and 14 bases separated the two germline ends.

This rearrangement joins TRBV6-1 to TRBJ2-5, with TRBD2 matching over 7 bases. This CDR3 contains 15 residues. The V and J ends lost 7 bases and 5 bases, in that order; junction bases with no gene match: 13. In germline, CDR1 is MNHNS, CDR2 SASEGT. The DNA for the CDR3 is TGTGCCAGCACCGCAGTTGCGGGGGTCGGGGAGACCCAGTACTTC. This translates into CASTAVAGVGETQYF.

V usage is TRBV2 and J usage is TRBJ2-3, with TRBD2 matching over 8 bases. CDR3 length: 14 residues. The germline V gene has CDR1 SNHLY and CDR2 FYNNEI. J was trimmed by 1 base and V by 7 bases; bases with no gene match: 4. Here the CDR3 reads CASKEAGGTDTQYF. In nucleotides, the CDR3 is TGTGCCAGCAAGGAAGCGGGAGGCACAGATACGCAGTATTTT.

The chain joins TRBV5-6 to TRBJ1-1; D remains unclear. CDR3 length: 15 residues. Germline V gives CDR1 SGHDT, CDR2 YYEEEE. Trimming shortened V by 1 base and J by 5 bases, and 15 bases separated the two germline ends. As DNA, the CDR3 is TGTGCCAGCAGCTTGTTGGCGGGAAGTGGGACTGAAGCTTTCTTT. It specifies CASSLLAGSGTEAFF.

This chain joins TRBV30 and TRBJ1-1, with 7 bases fitting TRBD1. Germline CDR1 reads GTSNPN; CDR2 reads SVGIG (reference sequence). The V and J ends lost 3 bases and 3 bases, in that order; junction bases with no gene match: 10. The length of the CDR3 is 15 residues. This CDR3 reads CAWSTQGRSYTEAFF. CDR3 nucleotide sequence: TGTGCCTGGAGCACACAGGGGAGGTCCTACACTGAAGCTTTCTTT.